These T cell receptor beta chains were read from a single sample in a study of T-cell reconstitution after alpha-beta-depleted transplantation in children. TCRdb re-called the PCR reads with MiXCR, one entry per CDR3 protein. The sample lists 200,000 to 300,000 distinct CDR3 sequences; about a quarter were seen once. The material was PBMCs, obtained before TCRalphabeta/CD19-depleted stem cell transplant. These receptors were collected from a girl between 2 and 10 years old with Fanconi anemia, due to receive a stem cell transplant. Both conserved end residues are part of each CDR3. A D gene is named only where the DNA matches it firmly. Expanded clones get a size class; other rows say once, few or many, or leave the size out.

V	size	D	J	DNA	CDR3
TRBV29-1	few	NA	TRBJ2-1	TGCAGCGTTGCGATGGCGGTGTACAATGAGCAGTTCTTC	CSVAMAVYNEQFF
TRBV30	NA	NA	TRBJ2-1	TGTGCCTGGAGCCAGCGTTACAATGAGCAGTTCTTC	CAWSQRYNEQFF
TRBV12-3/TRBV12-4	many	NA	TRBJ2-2	TGTGCCAGCAGAGAGAACACCGGGGAGCTGTTTTTT	CASRENTGELFF
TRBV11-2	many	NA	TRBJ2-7	TGTGCCAGCAGCTTAAGAATTTCAGCCTACGAGCAGTACTTC	CASSLRISAYEQYF
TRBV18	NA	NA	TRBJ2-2	TGTGCCAGCTCACCAGGACCCACCGGGGAGGTGTTTTTT	CASSPGPTGEVFF
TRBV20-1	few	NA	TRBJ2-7	TGCAGTGCTCCGGACTATACCTACGAGCAGTACTTC	CSAPDYTYEQYF
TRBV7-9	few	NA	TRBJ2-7	TGTGCCAGCAGCTTCGGTGGGAATTACTACGAGCAGTACTTC	CASSFGGNYYEQYF
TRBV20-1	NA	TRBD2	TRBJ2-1	TGCAGTGCTAGAAAGGGACTAGCGGTCTCGCGGAATGAGCAGTTCTTC	CSARKGLAVSRNEQFF
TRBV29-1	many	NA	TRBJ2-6	TGCAGCGTTTCTCTATGGGAGTCTGGGGCCAACGTCCTGACTTTC	CSVSLWESGANVLTF
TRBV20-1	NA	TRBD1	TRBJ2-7	TGCAGTGCTAGAGCGGGGACAGGGCCTTACTACGAGCAGTACTTC	CSARAGTGPYYEQYF
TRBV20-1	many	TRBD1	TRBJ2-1	TGCAGTGCTAGAGACAGGGGGCAGACCTACAATGAGCAGTTCTTC	CSARDRGQTYNEQFF
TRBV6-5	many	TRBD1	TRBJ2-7	TGTGCCAGCAGTTACGCGGGGACAGGGTACATTAAGGGCTACGAGCAGTACTTC	CASSYAGTGYIKGYEQYF
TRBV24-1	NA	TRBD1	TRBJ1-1	TGTGCCACCAGAGGACAGGGAACGAACACTGAAGCTTTCTTT	CATRGQGTNTEAFF
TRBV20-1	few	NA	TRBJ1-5	TGCAGTGCTAGGCGAGCTTATAGCAATCAGCCCCAGCATTTT	CSARRAYSNQPQHF
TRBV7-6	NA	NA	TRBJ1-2	TGTGCCAGCAGCTTAGTTCCTGGACAGTCCTATGGCTACACCTTC	CASSLVPGQSYGYTF
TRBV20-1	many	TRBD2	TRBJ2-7	TGCAGTGCTAGTCCCTGGACTAGCGGGGCATCCTACGAGCAGTACTTC	CSASPWTSGASYEQYF
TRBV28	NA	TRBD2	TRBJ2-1	TGTGCCAGCAGTTATTTGACTAGCTTACAGTTCTTC	CASSYLTSLQFF
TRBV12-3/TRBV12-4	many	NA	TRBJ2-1	TGTGCCAGCAGTTTCGACAGAAGCTCCTACAATGAGCAGTTCTTC	CASSFDRSSYNEQFF
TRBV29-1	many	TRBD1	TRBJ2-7	TGCAGCGTTTGGGACAGCTACGAGCAGTACTTC	CSVWDSYEQYF
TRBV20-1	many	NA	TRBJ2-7	TGCAGTGCTAGTGAGACTGGCTACGAGCAGTACTTC	CSASETGYEQYF
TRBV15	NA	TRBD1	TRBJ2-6	TGTGCCACCAGCAGAGTAACAGGGGGAGTGCGGGGGGCCAACGTCCTGACTTTC	CATSRVTGGVRGANVLTF
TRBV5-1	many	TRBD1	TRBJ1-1	TGCGCCAGCAGCTTAGGGACAGGGGACACTGAAGCTTTCTTT	CASSLGTGDTEAFF
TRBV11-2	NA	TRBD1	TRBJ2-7	TGTGCCAGCAGCTCACAGGGGCCGGGGGAGCAGTACTTC	CASSSQGPGEQYF
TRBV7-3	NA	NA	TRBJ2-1	TGTGCCAGCAGCTTACAGCTATACAATGAGCAGTTCTTC	CASSLQLYNEQFF
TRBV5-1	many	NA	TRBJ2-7	TGCGCCAGCAGCTTGTCCTCAGCCTCCTACGAGCAGTACTTC	CASSLSSASYEQYF